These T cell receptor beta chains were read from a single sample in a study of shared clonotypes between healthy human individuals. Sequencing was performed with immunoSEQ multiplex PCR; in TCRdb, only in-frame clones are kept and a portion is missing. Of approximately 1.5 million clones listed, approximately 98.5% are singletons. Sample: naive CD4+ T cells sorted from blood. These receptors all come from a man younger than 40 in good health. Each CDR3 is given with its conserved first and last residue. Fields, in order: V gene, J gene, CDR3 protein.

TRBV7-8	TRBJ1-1	CASSVLPTGGMLGTEAFF
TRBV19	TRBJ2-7	CASSGTGGYEQYF
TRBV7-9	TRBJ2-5	CASSPRQQQETQYF
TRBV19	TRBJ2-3	CASSPLSGGSTDTQYF
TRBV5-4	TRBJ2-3	CASSLGTSGRGSTDTQYF
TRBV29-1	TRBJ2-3	CSGDTGTTDTQYF
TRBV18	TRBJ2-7	CASSPRTGNLLEQYF
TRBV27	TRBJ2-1	CASSLRLAGYNEQFF
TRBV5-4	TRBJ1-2	CASSDKQGNYGYTF
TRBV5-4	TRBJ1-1	CASSLQGPETEAFF
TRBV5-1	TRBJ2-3	CASSELRGTDTDTQYF
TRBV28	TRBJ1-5	CASSLAWGGNQPQHF
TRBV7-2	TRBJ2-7	CASSGTAGGWGYEQYF
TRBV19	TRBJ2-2	CASSNLVPGELFF
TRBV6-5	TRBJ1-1	CASSRRDVSTEAFF
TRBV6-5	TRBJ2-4	CASSYSGQLNIQYF
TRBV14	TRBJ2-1	CASSQLAGAYNEQFF
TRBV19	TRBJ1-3	CASTPPNRGGNTIYF
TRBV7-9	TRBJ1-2	CAGNGQKNYGYTF
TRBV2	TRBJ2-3	CASSGTGTSGSFSDTQYF
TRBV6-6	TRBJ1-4	CASSYSTGGVEKLFF